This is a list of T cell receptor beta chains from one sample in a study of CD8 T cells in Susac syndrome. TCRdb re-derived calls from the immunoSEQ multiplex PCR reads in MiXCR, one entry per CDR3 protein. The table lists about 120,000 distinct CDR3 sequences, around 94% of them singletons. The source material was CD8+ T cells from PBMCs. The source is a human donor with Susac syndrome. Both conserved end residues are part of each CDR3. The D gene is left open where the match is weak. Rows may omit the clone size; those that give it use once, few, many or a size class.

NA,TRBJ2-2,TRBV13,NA,TGTGCCAGCAGCCTCAGCGGCTCCGGGGAGCTGTTTTTT,CASSLSGSGELFF
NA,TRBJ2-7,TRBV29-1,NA,TGCAGCGTTGAAGGTATCGACTCCAGTAACGAGCAGTACTTC,CSVEGIDSSNEQYF
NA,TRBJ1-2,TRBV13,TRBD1,TGTGCCAGCAGCCCCCACCAGGGGGCGGAGGGCTACACCTTC,CASSPHQGAEGYTF
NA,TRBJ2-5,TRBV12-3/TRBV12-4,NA,TGTGCCAGCAGGCCCGGGACACAACAAGAGACCCAGTACTTC,CASRPGTQQETQYF
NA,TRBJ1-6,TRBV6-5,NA,TGTGCCAGCAGTTACGGACAGTTTTATAATTCACCCCTCCACTTT,CASSYGQFYNSPLHF
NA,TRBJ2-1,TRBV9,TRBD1,TGTGCCAGCAGCGTAGGTAGCGGACAGGGGGCTAACAATGAGCAGTTCTTC,CASSVGSGQGANNEQFF
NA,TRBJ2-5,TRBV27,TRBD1,TGTGCCAGCAGTTTAAGGACAGGGGATGGGGAGACCCAGTACTTC,CASSLRTGDGETQYF
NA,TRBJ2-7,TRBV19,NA,TGTGCCAGTAGTCCCCAGGGAATCTACGAGCAGTACTTC,CASSPQGIYEQYF
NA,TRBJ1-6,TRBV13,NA,TGTGCCAGCAGCTTATCACAGGGATATGATTCACCCCTCCACTTT,CASSLSQGYDSPLHF
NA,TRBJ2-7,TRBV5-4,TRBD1,TGTGCCAGCAGTTCTACAGGGGGCGGTGGGAACGAGCAGTACTTC,CASSSTGGGGNEQYF
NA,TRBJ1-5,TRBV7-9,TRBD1,TGTGCCAGCAGCCCCGGACAGGCGTCCAATCAGCCCCAGCATTTT,CASSPGQASNQPQHF
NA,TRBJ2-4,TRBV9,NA,TGTGCCAGCAGCGTTCGACAGGCCCAAGCAGCCAAAAACATTCAGTACTTC,CASSVRQAQAAKNIQYF
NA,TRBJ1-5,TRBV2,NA,TGTGCCAGCAGTGGAGCGCTACAGGCCAGCAATCAGCCCCAGCATTTT,CASSGALQASNQPQHF
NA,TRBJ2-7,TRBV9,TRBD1,TGTGCCAGCAGCGTAGCAGGACAGGGGGCTGAAGAGCAGTACTTC,CASSVAGQGAEEQYF
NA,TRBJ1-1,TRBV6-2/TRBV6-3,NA,TGTGCCAGCAGTTACGGAAGGCACTTCGGGAGGGACACTGAAGCTTTCTTT,CASSYGRHFGRDTEAFF
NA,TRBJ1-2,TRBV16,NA,TGTGCCAGCAGCCAATATAGCGGGCCTAGAGGCTACACCTTC,CASSQYSGPRGYTF
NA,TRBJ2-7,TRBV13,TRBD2,TGTGCCAGCAGCTTAGAGGGAGGGAGGACTAGCGCGACCTACGAGCAGTACTTC,CASSLEGGRTSATYEQYF
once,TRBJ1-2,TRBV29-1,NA,TGCAGCGTGCTCCAGGAGGTCGGGGACTATGGCTACACCTTC,CSVLQEVGDYGYTF
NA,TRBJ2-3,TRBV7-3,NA,TGTGCCAGCAGCTTAATTGGGGGGTTCGGCACAGATACGCAGTATTTT,CASSLIGGFGTDTQYF
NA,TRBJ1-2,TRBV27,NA,TGTGCCAGCAGTAACCCCGGGGTATCCGGCTACACCTTC,CASSNPGVSGYTF
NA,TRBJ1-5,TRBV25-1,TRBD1,TGTGCCAGCAGTGGTCGCGGTGACAGGGCCGGTCAGCCCCAGCATTTT,CASSGRGDRAGQPQHF
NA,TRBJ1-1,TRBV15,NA,TGTGCCACCAGCAGAGCGGAGAACACTGAAGCTTTCTTT,CATSRAENTEAFF
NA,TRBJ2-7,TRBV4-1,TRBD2,TGCGCCAGCAGCCAAGTTAGCGGGGCGGCCTACGAGCAGTACTTC,CASSQVSGAAYEQYF
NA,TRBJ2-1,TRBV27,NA,TGTGCCAGCAGTTTAGGGCTAGCGACGGATGAGCAGTTCTTC,CASSLGLATDEQFF
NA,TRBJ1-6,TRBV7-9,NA,TGTGCCAGCCAGGCCTATAATTCACCCCTCCACTTT,CASQAYNSPLHF
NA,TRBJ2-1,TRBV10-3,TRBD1,TGTGCCATCAGTGAGGCGGCTACGGGGACAGGTCCTTACAATGAGCAGTTCTTC,CAISEAATGTGPYNEQFF
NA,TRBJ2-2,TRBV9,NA,TGTGCCAGCAGCGTTAAGAACACCGGGGAGCTGTTTTTT,CASSVKNTGELFF
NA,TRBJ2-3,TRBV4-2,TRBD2,TGTGCCAGCAGCCAAGTGTTTACCGGGGGAGCGGGGCACACAGATACGCAGTATTTT,CASSQVFTGGAGHTDTQYF
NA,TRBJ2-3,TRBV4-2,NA,TGTGCCAGCAGCCCCCCCGCGAGCACAGATACGCAGTATTTT,CASSPPASTDTQYF
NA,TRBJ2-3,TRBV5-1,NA,TGCGCCAGCAGCTTCAACAGACTCACAGATACGCAGTATTTT,CASSFNRLTDTQYF
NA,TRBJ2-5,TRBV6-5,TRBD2,TGTGCCAGTGGACTAGCGGTACAAGAGACCCAGTACTTC,CASGLAVQETQYF
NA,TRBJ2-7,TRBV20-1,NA,TGCAGTGCCCGAGGGGCAGGGGCCTACGAGCAGTACTTC,CSARGAGAYEQYF
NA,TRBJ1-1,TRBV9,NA,TGTGCCAGCTCTGGCAGTTGGAACACTGAAGCTTTCTTT,CASSGSWNTEAFF
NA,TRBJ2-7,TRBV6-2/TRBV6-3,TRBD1,TGTGCCAGCAGTTACTCGATCACGGGGACAGGGGAATTCAACGAGCAGTACTTC,CASSYSITGTGEFNEQYF
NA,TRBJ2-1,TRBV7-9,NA,TGTGCCAGCAGCCTCAGGGGGGGAAACCCCGGGGTTGAGCAGTTCTTC,CASSLRGGNPGVEQFF
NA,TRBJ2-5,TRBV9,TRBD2,TGTGCCAGCAGCGAAGGGACTACCTCGCCAACCCAGTACTTC,CASSEGTTSPTQYF
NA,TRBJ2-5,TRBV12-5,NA,TGTGCTAGTGGCTACGCCGCCCCCCAGGGGCACCTTACAACGGAGACCCAGTACTTC,CASGYAAPQGHLTTETQYF
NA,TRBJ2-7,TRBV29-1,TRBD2,TGCAGCGTTGCCATTTCGGGGACTACCTCTCTCCCTGAGTCCTACGAGCAGTACTTC,CSVAISGTTSLPESYEQYF
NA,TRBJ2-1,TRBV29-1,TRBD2,TGCAGCGTTGACAAAGGAACTAGCGGTTACAATGAGCAGTTCTTC,CSVDKGTSGYNEQFF
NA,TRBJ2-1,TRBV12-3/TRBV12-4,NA,TGTGCCAGCCAACAGGGTTACAATGAGCAGTTCTTC,CASQQGYNEQFF
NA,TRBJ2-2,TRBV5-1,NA,TGCGCCAGCAGCCCGGACTTGGCCGGGGAGCTGTTTTTT,CASSPDLAGELFF
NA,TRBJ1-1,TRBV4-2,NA,TGTGCCAGCCGACCGACCGGGGGCAACACTGAAGCTTTCTTT,CASRPTGGNTEAFF
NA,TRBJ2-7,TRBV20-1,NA,TGCAGTGCTAGAGTTCTGTCCCTTGAGGACGAGCAGTACTTC,CSARVLSLEDEQYF
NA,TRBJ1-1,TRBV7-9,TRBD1,TGTGCCAGCAGGACAGGGGGCTGGAACACTGAAGCTTTCTTT,CASRTGGWNTEAFF
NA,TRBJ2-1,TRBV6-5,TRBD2,TGTGCCAGCAGTTCCCCTAGCGGGGGTACCAAGTACAATGAGCAGTTCTTC,CASSSPSGGTKYNEQFF
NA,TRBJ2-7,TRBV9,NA,TGTGCCAGCAGCGTAGGAGAGAACAGGGCGTTCTCCTACGAGCAGTACTTC,CASSVGENRAFSYEQYF
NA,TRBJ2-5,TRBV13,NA,TGTGCCAGCAGCCTCTACAGGGAAGGGTACCAAGAGACCCAGTACTTC,CASSLYREGYQETQYF
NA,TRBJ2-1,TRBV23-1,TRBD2,TGCGCCAGCAGTCGGGGGGGGTACGGCCAACGTTCCTACAATGAGCAGTTCTTC,CASSRGGYGQRSYNEQFF
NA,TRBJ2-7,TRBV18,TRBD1,TGTGCCAGCTCACCCCGGGACAGCTACGAGCAGTACTTC,CASSPRDSYEQYF
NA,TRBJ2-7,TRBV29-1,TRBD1,TGCAGCGTGGAAGACAGGGATGGCTACGAGCAGTACTTC,CSVEDRDGYEQYF
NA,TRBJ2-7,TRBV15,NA,TGTGCCACCAGCAGAGTGGGAACGTACGAGCAGTACTTC,CATSRVGTYEQYF
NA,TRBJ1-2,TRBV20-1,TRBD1,TGCAGTGCTAGCGCGGACAGGGATAATGTAGCTAACTATGGCTACACCTTC,CSASADRDNVANYGYTF
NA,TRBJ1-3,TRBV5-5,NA,TGTGCCAGCAGCTTGCCGGGAACTGGAAACACCATATATTTT,CASSLPGTGNTIYF
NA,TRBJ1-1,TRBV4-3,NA,TGCGCCAGCAGCCAAGATCAGGGAAGCACTGAAGCTTTCTTT,CASSQDQGSTEAFF
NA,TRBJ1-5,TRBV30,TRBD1,TGTGCCTGGACAGGGGGTAACAATCAGCCCCAGCATTTT,CAWTGGNNQPQHF
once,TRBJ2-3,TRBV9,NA,TGTGCCAGCACCTCCCGACGGGCCCCAGATACGCAGTATTTT,CASTSRRAPDTQYF
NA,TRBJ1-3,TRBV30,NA,TGTGCCTGGAGTGTACTGGGGGCATCCTCCTTTGCTGGAAACACCATATATTTT,CAWSVLGASSFAGNTIYF
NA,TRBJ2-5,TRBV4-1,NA,TGCGCCAGCAGCCAGATGGGAATTCGGGAGACCCAGTACTTC,CASSQMGIRETQYF
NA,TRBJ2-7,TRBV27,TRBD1,TGTGCCAGCAGTCCTAGGACAGGGTACGAGCAGTACTTC,CASSPRTGYEQYF
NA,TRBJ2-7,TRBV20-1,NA,TGCAGTGCTGCTAGCTCGGCCATATCCTACGAGCAGTACTTC,CSAASSAISYEQYF